The 14 T cell receptor beta chains below were found in one sample sequenced in a study of tumor-infiltrating lymphocytes in primary liver carcinoma. Priming with a constant-region primer yielded TCR beta cDNA from 500 ng total RNA. The TCR beta library was amplified through three nested multiplex PCR rounds in a modified ARM-PCR procedure. In the first two PCR rounds, TRBV1-TRBV30 forward primers were paired with a C-beta reverse primer, and each round lasted roughly 9 cycles. A single record per CDR3 protein comes from TCRdb applying MiXCR to the multiplex PCR reads. The sample holds tens of thousands of distinct CDR3 sequences, 71% seen once. From approximately 20-30 mg of unsorted bulk tissue, DNA and RNA were co-extracted together. Sequencing input: liver tumor tissue from sampling region 4. As for subset: tumor region T4, right-lateral pole. The receptors were gathered from a woman aged 55-69 years with primary liver carcinoma and hepatitis B virus infection.

This clonotype was picked up many times. The rearrangement joins TRBV12-3 or TRBV12-4 to TRBJ1-1; D is undetermined. This CDR3 comprises 14 residues. Between the trimmed V and J ends, which lost 6 bases and 0 bases, there was a span of 11 bases. CDR3 coding DNA: TGTGCCAGCAGGTCCACGGGTGTGAACACTGAAGCTTTCTTT. It encodes CASRSTGVNTEAFF.

This clonotype showed up many times. V gene TRBV6-1 combines with J gene TRBJ2-3; D is unclear. Per germline, CDR1 MNHNS and CDR2 SASEGT. This CDR3 is built from 13 residues. Trimming removed 7 bases at V and 2 bases at J, with 10 bases between. The CDR3 DNA reads as TGTGCCAGCATCGACACCATCACAGATACGCAGTATTTT. It translates to CASIDTITDTQYF.

As for this clonotype: An end of the junction does not agree with germline; a read error may underlie this. The chain links TRBV12-3 or TRBV12-4 to TRBJ2-1; possible D gene TRBD2, 6 bases. This CDR3 spans 16 amino acids. DNA of the CDR3: TGTGCCAGCAGTCTGGGTCGGGAGTTAACCTACGATGAGCAGTTCTTC. Protein product: CASSLGRELTYDEQFF.

The chain couples TRBV20-1 to TRBJ2-7; 9 nucleotides agree with TRBD1. CDR3 length equals 13 residues. Germline V gives CDR1 DFQATT, CDR2 SNEGSKA (reference sequence). Unmatched junction bases numbered 3, after V lost 3 bases and J lost 3 bases. The CDR3 region has the DNA TGCAGTGCTAGGGGGGACAGGGACTACGAGCAGTACTTC. Translating gives CSARGDRDYEQYF.

This clonotype came up many times. This rearrangement joins TRBV12-3 or TRBV12-4 to TRBJ2-7; tentatively, D is TRBD2 (7 bases). This CDR3 region has 15 residues. V was clipped by 2 bases and J by 1 base, with 12 bases between them. This chain's CDR3 is CASSLRGGGSYEQYF. The DNA for the CDR3 is TGTGCCAGCAGTTTAAGGGGAGGGGGGTCCTACGAGCAGTACTTC.

Concerning this clonotype: At one boundary the junction diverges from the germline segment, which might be a read error. The J gene is TRBJ2-1, the V gene TRBV4-1, with TRBD2 identical over 11 bases. The CDR3 sequence is 17 residues long. The germline V gene encodes CDR1 MGHRA and CDR2 YSYEKL. Here the CDR3 DNA reads TGCGCCAGCAGCCCCAGAGGGGTAGCGGGAGGGCGTAGTGAGCACTTCTTC. It is translated as CASSPRGVAGGRSEHFF.

This clonotype was observed once. This chain connects TRBV9 to TRBJ2-2; D is perhaps TRBD2 (6 bases). Trimming removed 4 bases at V and 6 bases at J, with 13 bases between. The CDR3 length is 14 residues. The germline V gene has CDR1 SGDLS and CDR2 YYNGEE. The DNA of the CDR3 is TGTGCCAGCAGCCCCCTTGGAGGGGCCGGGGAGCTGTTTTTT. Residues: CASSPLGGAGELFF.

The rearrangement links TRBV6-5 to TRBJ1-1, with 7 bases identical to TRBD1. Germline values: CDR1 MNHEY, CDR2 SVGAGI. The CDR3 has 15 residues. CDR3 DNA: TGTATCAGCACCAGGGGGGTGCCCGAGGTGGGAGAAGCTTTCTTT. Protein product: CISTRGVPEVGEAFF.

This clonotype was detected only a few times. The junction and the germline gene differ at one end; a read error may be behind it. The V gene is TRBV11-1, the J gene TRBJ2-1; D is unresolved. The CDR3 totals 16 residues. Germline loops: CDR1 SGHAT, CDR2 FQDESV (reference sequence). CDR3 sequence: CAISQTASQSGNEQFF. In nucleotides, the CDR3 is TGTGCCATCAGTCAAACCGCCAGCCAATCTGGGAATGAACAGTTCTTC.

About this clonotype: Just one base apart from a much larger clone, this may be a read error. Here the CDR3 omits its conserved ending phenylalanine or tryptophan, so a read error is the likely source. The rearrangement joins TRBV5-1 to TRBJ2-2, with 13 bases matching TRBD2. CDR1 is SGHRS, CDR2 YFSETQ, per germline. Losses at the gene ends were 5 bases for V and 5 bases for J; bases not matched to a gene: 6. There are 16 residues in the CDR3. The CDR3 here is CASRRTGLAGTGELFY. The CDR3 bases are TGCGCCAGCAGGCGTACGGGACTAGCGGGGACCGGGGAGCTGTTTTAT.

This sequence joins TRBV6-1 and TRBJ1-1; D is possibly TRBD1 (5 bases). CDR1 is MNHNS and CDR2 is SASEGT in the germline V gene. V gave up 7 bases and J gave up 1 base, with 16 bases separating them. CDR3 length: 15 amino acids. CDR3 DNA: TGTGCCAGCAATGTGGGGCTCACAGGGAACACTGAAGCTTTCTTT. Protein product: CASNVGLTGNTEAFF.

On this clonotype itself: Because it lacks the conserved phenylalanine or tryptophan at the end, this CDR3 is likely a read error. No DNA is shown, since the ends of the CDR3 on it are uncertain; the CDR3 is the one TCRdb lists. This chain links TRBV11-2 with TRBJ2-1; the D segment call TRBD2 is taken from the table without a DNA check. Counting both end residues, the CDR3 totals 16 amino acids. Germline loops: CDR1 SGHAT, CDR2 FQNNGV. The CDR3 sequence is CASSRLNPEVAHEQIL.

Comment on this clonotype: Just one base apart from a much larger clone, this may be a read error. V and J are TRBV28 and TRBJ2-7; weak D call: TRBD1 (6 bases). The CDR3 covers 15 residues. Germline values: CDR1 MDHEN, CDR2 SYDVKM. Here the CDR3 DNA reads TGTGCCAGCAGTTTATCGGCAGGGGTCTCCTACGGGCAGTACTTC. Translating gives CASSLSAGVSYGQYF.

J is TRBJ2-7 and V is TRBV6-5; 7 nucleotides line up with TRBD2. Germline values: CDR1 MNHEY, CDR2 SVGAGI. The CDR3 totals 15 residues. The CDR3 sequence: CASGAAVGGYYEQYF. CDR3 nucleotide sequence: TGTGCTAGCGGCGCGGCGGTGGGAGGGTACTACGAGCAGTACTTC.